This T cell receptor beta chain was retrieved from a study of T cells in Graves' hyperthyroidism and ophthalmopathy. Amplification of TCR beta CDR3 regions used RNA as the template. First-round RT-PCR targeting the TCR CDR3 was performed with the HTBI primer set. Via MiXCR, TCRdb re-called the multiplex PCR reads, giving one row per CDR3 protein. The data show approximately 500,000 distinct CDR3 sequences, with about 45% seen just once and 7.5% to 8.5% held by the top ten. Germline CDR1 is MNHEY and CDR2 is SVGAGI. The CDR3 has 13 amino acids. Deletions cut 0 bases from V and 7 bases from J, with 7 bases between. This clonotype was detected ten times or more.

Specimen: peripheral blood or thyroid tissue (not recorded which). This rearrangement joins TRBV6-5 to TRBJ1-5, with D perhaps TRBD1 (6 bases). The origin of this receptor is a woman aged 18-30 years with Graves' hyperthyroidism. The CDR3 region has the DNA TGTGCCAGCAGTTACTCGGGGGCCCAGCCCCAGCATTTT. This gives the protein CASSYSGAQPQHF.